The 26 T cell receptor beta chains below come from one sample, sequenced in a study of cytomegalovirus exposure and HLA in healthy donors. Both 60 Vbeta primers and 13 Jbeta primers went into the PCR. Data came from immunoSEQ multiplex PCR; TCRdb stores just in-frame clones and leaves some out. This table has 75,000 to 90,000 clones, around 81% appearing once. The sequenced material came from PBMCs. These receptors all come from a male donor in good health and CMV-seropositive.

This chain links TRBV2 with TRBJ2-3; no clear D gene. Germline V CDR1 and CDR2: SNHLY, FYNNEI. V was cut by 4 bases and J by 0 bases, with 11 bases left in between. This CDR3 contains 15 residues. The CDR3 DNA follows: TGTGCCAGCAGTGCTCTGAGCGATAGCACAGATACGCAGTATTTT. Protein: CASSALSDSTDTQYF. The full variable domain, in which reference TRBV2 and TRBJ2-3 provide the parts outside the CDR3, is EPEVTQTPSHQVTQMGQEVILRCVPISNHLYFYWYRQILGQKVEFLVSFYNNEISEKSEIFDDQFSVERPDGSNFTLKIRSTKLEDSAMYFCASSALSDSTDTQYFGPGTRLTVL.

The rearrangement uses TRBV19 and TRBJ2-7; D ambiguous. CDR3 length: 14 residues. Deletions cut 5 bases from V and 0 bases from J, with 11 bases between. Looked up from germline, CDR1 is LNHDA and CDR2 is SQIVND (reference sequence). The CDR3 nucleotides read TGTGCCAGTAGTTCGATGATTAGCTCCTACGAGCAGTACTTC. Protein sequence: CASSSMISSYEQYF.

The J gene is TRBJ2-1, the V gene TRBV19, with TRBD2 matching 8 bases. Trimming removed 3 bases from V and 0 bases from J; junction bases left unmatched: 4. Germline V gives CDR1 LNHDA, CDR2 SQIVND (reference sequence). The CDR3 spans 16 residues. The CDR3 region is CASSITGTSSYNEQFF. CDR3 nucleotide sequence: TGTGCCAGTAGTATCACAGGGACTAGCTCCTACAATGAGCAGTTCTTC.

The DNA of the CDR3 is TGTGCCAGTAGTTTAAGGACAGGGCGGCCAGATACGCAGTATTTT. Translation gives CASSLRTGRPDTQYF. This rearrangement joins TRBV19 to TRBJ2-3; 8 bases align to TRBD1. The trim removed 5 bases at V and 4 bases at J, leaving 8 bases unmatched. The CDR3 extends over 15 amino acids. The germline CDR1 and CDR2 sequences are LNHDA and SQIVND (reference sequence).

This clone has a handful of counts. V gene TRBV7-9 combines with J gene TRBJ2-7; D may be TRBD1 (5 bases). CDR1 SEHNR and CDR2 FQNEAQ come from the germline V gene (reference sequence). V lost 2 bases and J 1 base, leaving 9 bases between the germline ends. This CDR3 spans 14 amino acids. CDR3 protein: CASSLYQGSYEQYF. The CDR3 DNA sequence: TGTGCCAGCAGCTTATATCAGGGTTCCTACGAGCAGTACTTC.

This clone was observed a handful of times. This rearrangement joins TRBV7-9 to TRBJ1-1; 8 nucleotides align to TRBD1. The germline V gene encodes CDR1 SEHNR and CDR2 FQNEAQ (reference sequence). This CDR3 is 14 amino acids long. J gave up 5 bases and V 8 bases, and 10 bases lay outside the gene matches. CDR3 DNA sequence: TGTGCCAGCCCGGAGGACAGGGTACGAACTGAAGCTTTCTTT. This translates into CASPEDRVRTEAFF.

This clone was recorded only once. One junction end disagrees with the germline gene, perhaps due to a read error. The same CDR3 can be traced to other DNA sequences in this sample. This chain links TRBV7-6 with TRBJ1-3; a possible D gene is TRBD1 (5 bases). The CDR3 has 15 amino acids. CDR1 SGHVS and CDR2 FNYEAQ come from the germline V gene. CDR3 nucleotide sequence: TGTGCAAGCAGCGCGTCAGGGAACCCTGGAAACACCATATATTTT. Residues: CASSASGNPGNTIYF.

Regarding this clone: Other nucleotide sequences in the sample specify the same CDR3. This chain joins TRBV15 and TRBJ1-1; weak D call: TRBD1 (6 bases). The CDR3 totals 15 residues. Trimming took off 0 bases at V and 5 bases at J, with 13 bases between the two ends. CDR1 LNHNV and CDR2 YYDKDF come from the germline V gene (reference sequence). Here the CDR3 DNA reads TGTGCCACCAGCAGAGATCCGAACAGGGCTACTGAAGCTTTCTTT. Encoded protein: CATSRDPNRATEAFF.

The chain carries TRBV7-8 and TRBJ2-3; the D is unclear. The V end was cut by 6 bases, the J end by 5 bases, with 6 bases between. CDR3 length: 11 residues. Germline CDR1 is SGHVS and CDR2 is FQNEAQ. CDR3 in DNA: TGTGCCAGCAGACTCGGAGATACGCAGTATTTT. The encoded protein is CASRLGDTQYF.

This chain uses TRBV19 with TRBJ2-7; D perhaps matches TRBD1 (6 bases). The CDR3 consists of 14 residues. V gave up 2 bases and J gave up 2 bases, with 10 bases separating them. Germline lookup yields CDR1 LNHDA and CDR2 SQIVND (reference sequence). The DNA for the CDR3 is TGTGCCAGTAGTATAAACAGGGATACCTACGAGCAGTACTTC. This gives the protein CASSINRDTYEQYF.

The rearrangement links TRBV6-5 to TRBJ2-7, with D perhaps matching TRBD2 (6 bases). The length of the CDR3 is 14 residues. Trimming left V 5 bases short and J 2 bases short, with 13 bases between. Per the germline V gene, CDR1 is MNHEY and CDR2 is SVGAGI. CDR3 DNA: TGTGCCAGCAGTCTTAGCGGTGGGCCCTACGAGCAGTACTTC. Its protein product is CASSLSGGPYEQYF.

CDR3 protein: CASSLTDSNQPQHF. CDR3 DNA: TGCGCCAGCAGCCTAACAGATAGCAATCAGCCCCAGCATTTT. The genes are TRBV4-1 and TRBJ1-5; the D is unclear. CDR3 length: 14 amino acids. The V end lost 4 bases, the J end lost 0 bases, and 7 bases lay between the germline ends. Germline V gene data show CDR1 as MGHRA and CDR2 as YSYEKL.

CDR3 loop: CAWGGVSSYEQYF. CDR3 nucleotides: TGTGCCTGGGGGGGGGTTAGCTCCTACGAGCAGTACTTC. The chain combines TRBV30 with TRBJ2-7; 7 bases fit TRBD2. The V and J ends lost 5 bases and 0 bases, in that order; junction bases with no gene match: 4. The V gene's germline CDR1 is GTSNPN and CDR2 SVGIG (reference sequence). The CDR3 is made up of 13 amino acids.

The chain couples TRBV28 to TRBJ1-2; tentative D call: TRBD1 (6 bases). V lost 4 bases, J lost 8 bases, and 17 bases lay in between. The germline gives CDR1 MDHEN, CDR2 SYDVKM. The CDR3 is made up of 14 amino acids. The CDR3 region is CASSYLTGRGGYTF. CDR3 bases: TGTGCCAGCAGTTACCTAACAGGGAGGGGGGGCTACACCTTC.

V and J are TRBV27 and TRBJ2-7, with 8 bases fitting TRBD1. The CDR3 length is 14 residues. The germline V gene encodes CDR1 MNHEY and CDR2 SMNVEV (reference sequence). V shed 4 bases and J 6 bases; nucleotides not matched to a gene: 8. The CDR3 coding sequence is TGTGCCAGCAGTTACGGACAGGGCTGGGGCGAGCAGTACTTC. Residues: CASSYGQGWGEQYF.

V is TRBV7-3 and J is TRBJ2-3; TRBD2 agrees at 12 bases. V lost 2 bases, J lost 4 bases, and 7 bases stayed unmatched. The CDR3 loop spans 17 amino acids. Per germline, CDR1 SGHTA and CDR2 FQGTGA. CDR3 DNA: TGTGCCAGCAGCTTATTGGCTAGCGGGGGGGCCGCAGATACGCAGTATTTT. Translating gives CASSLLASGGAADTQYF.

This clone has just one count. This chain uses TRBV4-1 with TRBJ2-1, with D hard to call. Germline CDR1 is MGHRA and CDR2 is YSYEKL. Trimming took 3 bases from V and 1 from J, leaving 13 bases between them. The CDR3 sequence is 16 residues long. CDR3 in amino acids: CASSHPRRSSYNEQFF. CDR3 sequence (DNA): TGCGCCAGCAGCCATCCTCGGAGAAGTTCCTACAATGAGCAGTTCTTC.

This clone was counted a few times. V is TRBV19 and J is TRBJ1-6, with 7 nucleotides matching TRBD1. V dropped 5 bases and J dropped 8; count of bases not matched to a gene: 12. Per germline, CDR1 LNHDA and CDR2 SQIVND (reference sequence). This CDR3 is 16 amino acids long. Written as DNA, the CDR3 is TGTGCCAGTAGTTGGGGCAGGGGGAAATTGGATTCACCCCTCCACTTT. Its translation is CASSWGRGKLDSPLHF.

V is TRBV6-5 and J is TRBJ1-1; tentatively, D is TRBD1 (5 bases). The germline V gene has CDR1 MNHEY and CDR2 SVGAGI. This CDR3 comprises 13 residues. The germline V and J ends were trimmed by 6 bases and 1 base, with 9 bases remaining between them. The CDR3 DNA sequence: TGTGCCAGCAGACCCACAGGGAACACTGAAGCTTTCTTT. Translated, it gives CASRPTGNTEAFF.

The rearrangement uses TRBV4-1 and TRBJ2-5, with 7 bases lining up with TRBD2. This CDR3 comprises 13 residues. Germline lookup yields CDR1 MGHRA and CDR2 YSYEKL. J lost 4 bases, V lost 4 bases, and 3 bases had no gene match. CDR3 DNA sequence: TGCGCCAGCAGCCGCGGACTAGGAGAGACCCAGTACTTC. It codes for CASSRGLGETQYF.

V usage is TRBV7-6 and J usage is TRBJ2-5, with 8 bases identical to TRBD2. The J call may not be correct, given that the DNA end is closer to TRBJ2-7. The CDR3 runs to 13 residues. Looked up from germline, CDR1 is SGHVS and CDR2 is FNYEAQ. The CDR3 loop reads CASSPGGFYEQYF. The CDR3 DNA sequence: TGTGCCAGCAGCCCGGGGGGGTTCTACGAGCAGTACTTC.

The chain is built from TRBV5-1 and TRBJ2-1; 7 nucleotides align to TRBD2. The ends lost 0 bases at V and 3 bases at J; junction bases unmatched: 3. This CDR3 has 15 amino acids. CDR1 SGHRS and CDR2 YFSETQ come from the germline V gene. CDR3 region: CASSLVLADYNEQFF. The CDR3 bases are TGCGCCAGCAGCTTGGTTCTAGCGGACTACAATGAGCAGTTCTTC. Full variable domain (outside the CDR3, taken from reference TRBV5-1 and TRBJ2-1): KAGVTQTPRYLIKTRGQQVTLSCSPISGHRSVSWYQQTPGQGLQFLFEYFSETQRNKGNFPGRFSGRQFSNSRSEMNVSTLELGDSALYLCASSLVLADYNEQFFGPGTRLTVL.

The chain links TRBV27 to TRBJ2-1; 9 positions agree with TRBD2. J was trimmed by 3 bases and V by 2 bases; bases with no gene match: 2. The CDR3 consists of 15 residues. Germline V gene sequence: CDR1 MNHEY, CDR2 SMNVEV (reference sequence). CDR3 residues: CASSLMTSGYNEQFF. The CDR3 bases are TGTGCCAGCAGTTTAATGACTAGCGGCTACAATGAGCAGTTCTTC.

This chain links TRBV18 with TRBJ2-3; D might be TRBD2 (6 bases). The CDR3 is 13 amino acids. Germline assignment: CDR1 KGHSH and CDR2 LQKENI. Trimming cost V 3 bases and J 3 bases, with 7 bases left between them. CDR3 nucleotides: TGTGCCAGCTCACCTGCGGGGACAGATACGCAGTATTTT. Residues: CASSPAGTDTQYF.

The chain employs TRBV19 and TRBJ2-1; 12 nucleotides match TRBD2. Per germline, CDR1 LNHDA and CDR2 SQIVND (reference sequence). The CDR3 consists of 14 residues. Unmatched junction bases numbered 2, after V lost 6 bases and J lost 5 bases. Here the CDR3 DNA reads TGTGCCAGTAGAACTAGCGGGGGGAACAATGAGCAGTTCTTC. Its protein is CASRTSGGNNEQFF.

The chain uses TRBV6-6 and TRBJ1-5, with 8 bases aligning to TRBD1. Germline V CDR1 and CDR2: MNHNY, SVGAGI (reference sequence). CDR3 length: 15 amino acids. V trimming: 5 bases; J trimming: 5 bases; junction bases outside the gene matches: 8. The CDR3 loop is CASSPDRVGDQPQHF. In nucleotides, the CDR3 is TGTGCCAGCAGTCCGGACAGGGTGGGCGATCAGCCCCAGCATTTT.